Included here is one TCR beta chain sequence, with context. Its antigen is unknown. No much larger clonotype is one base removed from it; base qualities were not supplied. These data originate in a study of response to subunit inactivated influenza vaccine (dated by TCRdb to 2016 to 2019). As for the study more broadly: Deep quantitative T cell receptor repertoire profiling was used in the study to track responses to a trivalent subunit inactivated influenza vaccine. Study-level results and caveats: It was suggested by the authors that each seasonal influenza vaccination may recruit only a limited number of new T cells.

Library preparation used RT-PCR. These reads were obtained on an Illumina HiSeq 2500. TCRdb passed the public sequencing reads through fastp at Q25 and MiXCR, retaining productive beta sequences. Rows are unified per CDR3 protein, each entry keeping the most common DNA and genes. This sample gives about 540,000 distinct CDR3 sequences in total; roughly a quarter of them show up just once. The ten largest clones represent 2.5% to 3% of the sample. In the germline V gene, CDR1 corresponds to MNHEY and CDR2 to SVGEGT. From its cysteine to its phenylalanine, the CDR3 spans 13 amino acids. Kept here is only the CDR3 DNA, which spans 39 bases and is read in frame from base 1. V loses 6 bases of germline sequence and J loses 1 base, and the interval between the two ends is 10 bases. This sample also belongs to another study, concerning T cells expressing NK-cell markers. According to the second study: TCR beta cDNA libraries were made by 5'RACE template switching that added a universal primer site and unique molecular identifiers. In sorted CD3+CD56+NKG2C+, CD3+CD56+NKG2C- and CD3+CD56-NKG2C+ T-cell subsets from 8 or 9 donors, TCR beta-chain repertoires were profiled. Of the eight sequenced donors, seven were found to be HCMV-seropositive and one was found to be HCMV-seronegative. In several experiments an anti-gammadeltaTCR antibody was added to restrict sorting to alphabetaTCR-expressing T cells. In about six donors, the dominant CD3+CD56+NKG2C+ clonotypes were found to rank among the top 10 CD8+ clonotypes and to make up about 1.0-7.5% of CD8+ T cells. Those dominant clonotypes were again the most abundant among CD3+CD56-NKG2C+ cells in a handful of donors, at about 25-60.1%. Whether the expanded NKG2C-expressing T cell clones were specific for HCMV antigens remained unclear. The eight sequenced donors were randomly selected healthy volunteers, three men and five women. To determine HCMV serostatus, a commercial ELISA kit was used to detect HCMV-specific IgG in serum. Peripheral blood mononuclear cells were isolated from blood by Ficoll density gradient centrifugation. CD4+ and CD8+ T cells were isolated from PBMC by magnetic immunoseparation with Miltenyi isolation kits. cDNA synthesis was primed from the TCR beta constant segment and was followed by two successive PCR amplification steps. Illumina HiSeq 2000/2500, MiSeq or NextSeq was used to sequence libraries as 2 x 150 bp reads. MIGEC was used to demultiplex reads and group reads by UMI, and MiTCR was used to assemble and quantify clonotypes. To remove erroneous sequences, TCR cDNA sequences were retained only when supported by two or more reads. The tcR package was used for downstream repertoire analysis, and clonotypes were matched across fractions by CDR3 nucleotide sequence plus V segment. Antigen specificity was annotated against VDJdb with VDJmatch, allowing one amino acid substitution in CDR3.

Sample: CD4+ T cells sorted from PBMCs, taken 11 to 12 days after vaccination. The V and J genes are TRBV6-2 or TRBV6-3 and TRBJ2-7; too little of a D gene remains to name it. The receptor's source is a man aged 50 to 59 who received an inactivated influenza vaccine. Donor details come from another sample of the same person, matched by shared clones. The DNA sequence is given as TGTGCCAGCAGCTGGACCCTTTCCTACGAGCAGTACTTC. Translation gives CASSWTLSYEQYF.